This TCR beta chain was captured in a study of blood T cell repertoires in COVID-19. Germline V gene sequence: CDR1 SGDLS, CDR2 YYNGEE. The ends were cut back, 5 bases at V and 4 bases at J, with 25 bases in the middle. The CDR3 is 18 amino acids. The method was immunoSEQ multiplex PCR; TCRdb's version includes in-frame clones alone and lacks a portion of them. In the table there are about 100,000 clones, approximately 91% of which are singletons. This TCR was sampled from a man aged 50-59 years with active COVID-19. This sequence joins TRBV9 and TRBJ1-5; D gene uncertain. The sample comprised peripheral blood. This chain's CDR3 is CASSGSAGSPYSNQPQHF. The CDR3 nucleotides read TGTGCCAGCAGTGGTTCTGCAGGCAGCCCTTATTCGAATCAGCCCCAGCATTTT. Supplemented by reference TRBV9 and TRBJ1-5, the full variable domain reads DSGVTQTPKHLITATGQRVTLRCSPRSGDLSVYWYQQSLDQGLQFLIQYYNGEERAKGNILERFSAQQFPDLHSELNLSSLELGDSALYFCASSGSAGSPYSNQPQHFGDGTRLSIL.